Listed below are T cell receptor beta chains from one sample, sequenced in a study of patients and donors after allogeneic stem cell transplantation. In TCRdb, the RT-PCR reads were re-called with MiXCR into one record per CDR3 protein. The data contain roughly 960,000 distinct CDR3 sequences, more than 15% of them singletons. Sequencing was done on a sample of blood, either unsorted or a sorted T cell fraction (not recorded which). These receptors all stem from a human donor who was either an allogeneic HSCT recipient or a stem cell or donor lymphocyte infusion donor (not recorded which). It is not recorded whose cells these are; they may come from a transplant donor. Each CDR3 is given with its conserved first and last residue.

V gene	J gene	CDR3 protein
TRBV4-3	TRBJ1-2	CASSHNRGANYGYTF
TRBV11-2	TRBJ2-3	CASSLVAQGVEDTQYF
TRBV12-3/TRBV12-4	TRBJ2-4	CASRRQGTKNIQYF
TRBV20-1	TRBJ2-5	CSAGEGGKGETQYF
TRBV3-1	TRBJ1-5	CASSQGRDQPQHF
TRBV11-2	TRBJ2-1	CASSLVSGPNEQFF
TRBV20-1	TRBJ2-1	CGDTGVGFF
TRBV24-1	TRBJ1-1	CATSDFGNTEAFF
TRBV29-1	TRBJ2-5	CTLGQGETQYF
TRBV5-5	TRBJ2-7	CASSSRQGRYYEQYF
TRBV6-5	TRBJ2-3	CASSYLEGLAGGTDTQYF
TRBV11-2	TRBJ1-1	CASSPMGKGAEAFF
TRBV4-3	TRBJ1-1	CASSPHRQVIEAFF
TRBV15	TRBJ2-1	CATSRGTGDYTYNEQFF
TRBV5-1	TRBJ2-5	CASRLAIQETQYF
TRBV29-1	TRBJ1-2	CSAQGGSNYGYTF
TRBV7-2	TRBJ2-1	CASSSVNRAGNEQFF
TRBV19	TRBJ1-1	CASSIRQRDTEAFF
TRBV4-3	TRBJ1-1	CASSPGPRSTEAFF
TRBV6-1	TRBJ1-5	CASREGRISPQHF
TRBV12-3/TRBV12-4	TRBJ2-3	CASTLGGSLGDTQYF
TRBV11-2	TRBJ2-1	CASSRVLAGESSYNEQFF
TRBV9	TRBJ1-1	CASSVGRGRRTEAFF
TRBV12-3/TRBV12-4	TRBJ1-2	CASSPSGRTNYGYTF
TRBV20-1	TRBJ2-3	CSARDPINPQYF
TRBV5-1	TRBJ1-2	CASSSDLHVSYTF
TRBV18	TRBJ1-5	CASSLAGVNQPQHF
TRBV20-1	TRBJ2-3	CSARDWSRLAGSTDTQYF
TRBV5-8	TRBJ2-4	CASTPSKNIQYF
TRBV2	TRBJ2-5	CASSATSFLETQYF
TRBV20-1	TRBJ2-2	CSAQGLKAWASTGELFF
TRBV30	TRBJ2-1	CAWSLKREGEQFF
TRBV7-7	TRBJ2-3	CTSSLDGTSGTDTQYF
TRBV6-1	TRBJ2-3	CASRRGDRVTDTQYF
TRBV4-1	TRBJ2-5	CASSQVLGSGLETQYF
TRBV6-1	TRBJ1-5	CASSRDNSNQPQHF
TRBV7-6	TRBJ1-2	CASSPDGQNYGYTF
TRBV20-1	TRBJ1-1	CSARDPVNTEAFF
TRBV7-3	TRBJ1-5	CASSSGADSNQPQHF
TRBV6-2/TRBV6-3	TRBJ1-2	CASSSWTGKANYGYTF
TRBV3-1	TRBJ1-2	CASSQTSKGHYTF
TRBV4-2	TRBJ2-1	CASSQVNPVNSYNEQFF
TRBV6-5	TRBJ1-2	CASSYSLRTSTWGYTF
TRBV20-1	TRBJ2-7	CSADLGDPSGEQYF
TRBV12-3/TRBV12-4	TRBJ2-7	CASSFRAFYEQYF
TRBV12-3/TRBV12-4	TRBJ1-1	CASSSNTGYTEAFF
TRBV3-1	TRBJ2-3	CASSQRPGQGDTQYF
TRBV13	TRBJ1-4	CASSPKGSEKLFF
TRBV5-1	TRBJ2-1	CASSSVRVSYNEQFF
TRBV2	TRBJ2-2	CATGTGNTGELFF
TRBV6-5	TRBJ2-7	CASSYDRGGSGGGEQYF
TRBV12-3/TRBV12-4	TRBJ1-2	CASSFSSGAGGYTF
TRBV20-1	TRBJ2-7	CSARGLDSYEQYF
TRBV6-5	TRBJ1-2	CASSSRQGGFYGYTF
TRBV6-1	TRBJ1-5	CASTITDSNQPQHF
TRBV10-3	TRBJ2-3	CAISDPGSTSTDTQYF
TRBV28	TRBJ1-1	CASSPARGEAFF
TRBV3-1	TRBJ2-1	CASSQEALFEQFF
TRBV29-1	TRBJ1-3	CSVDDWNTIYF
TRBV27	TRBJ2-7	CASSLSAHSTYEQYF